What follows is one T cell receptor (beta chain) and its context. The target antigen is unknown. Method: immunoSEQ multiplex PCR; TCRdb's copy keeps in-frame clones and lacks some. This table has roughly 150,000 clones, 85% to 90% appearing once. The sample belongs to a study of T cell responses to AZD1222 COVID-19 vaccine. Study results and limitations: In the spike-specific TCR repertoire, nearly half reportedly target unmutated variant regions. Spike regions recognized by vaccine-associated CD4 TCRs spanned the protein, led by 160-218 and 743-854.

Germline V gene data show CDR1 as MRHNA and CDR2 as SNTAGT. J gave up 6 bases and V 5 bases, and 6 bases lay outside the gene matches. CDR3 size: 15 residues. The rearrangement links TRBV6-4 to TRBJ2-2; 10 nucleotides line up with TRBD1. This clonotype was sampled from an adult in good health. The sample in question was peripheral blood, obtained on day 0 of AZD1222 vaccination. CDR3 bases: TGTGCCAGCAGTCCGACAGGGGGCGCATCCGGGGAGCTGTTTTTT. It yields the protein CASSPTGGASGELFF.